This T cell receptor beta chain was identified in a study of T cell responses to AZD1222 COVID-19 vaccine. Points on this clone: Its antigen is still unknown.

Study conclusions and caveats: Clonal diversity may have been underestimated, and the donors were mostly white British, with more females than males. Increases in Spike-specific TCR breadth and depth were seen after two AZD1222 doses. Epitopes outside B.1.351 and B.1.1.7 mutated regions reportedly drew nearly half of spike TCRs. Seropositive at baseline were only six AZD1222 recipients.

Germline values: CDR1 SGHNT, CDR2 YYREEE (reference sequence). The ends lost 3 bases at V and 4 bases at J; junction bases unmatched: 19. The CDR3 length is 20 residues. TCRdb keeps only in-frame clones here, not all; method: immunoSEQ multiplex PCR. The sample contains 80,000 to 95,000 clones, 90% of which appear only once. The material was peripheral blood, obtained 28 days after the second AZD1222 dose. V usage is TRBV5-4 and J usage is TRBJ1-1; 12 bases line up with TRBD1. This receptor was identified in an adult who received the AZD1222 COVID-19 vaccine. CDR3 region: CASSWGPGTGGAVKGTEAFF. The CDR3 region has the DNA TGTGCCAGCAGCTGGGGGCCGGGGACAGGGGGCGCAGTAAAGGGCACTGAAGCTTTCTTT.